This T cell receptor (beta chain) was sequenced in a study of cytomegalovirus exposure and HLA in healthy donors. Study observations and caveats: Analysis was carried out at a later point, and it linked a missense DCLRE1C variant to TCR beta V- and J-gene trimming.

Trimming cost V 2 bases and J 5 bases; bases outside gene matches: 5. Germline CDR1 reads MNHEY; CDR2 reads SVGAGI. The CDR3 extends over 15 amino acids. Points on this clone: No antigen is known for it.

The study ran its PCR with 60 Vbeta and 13 Jbeta primers. Produced via immunoSEQ multiplex PCR; TCRdb's table is partial and in-frame only. The repertoire consists of over 200,000 clones, with under 70% occurring once and the leading ten covering about 3%. The source material was PBMCs. V usage is TRBV6-5 and J usage is TRBJ2-3, with 9 bases matching TRBD2. The sequence came from a man aged 35 to 55 in good health and CMV-seropositive. For the CDR3, the DNA is TGTGCCAGCAGTTACGGGCGGGGGGGCCTAGATACGCAGTATTTT. This translates into CASSYGRGGLDTQYF.